This entry is about one TCR beta chain. Its matching antigen is unknown. Researchers picked out CD4+ and CD8+ T cells from PBMCs by sorting. The sample originates from a study of CD8+ T cells in alopecia areata. Study overall: Tofacitinib treatment spanned 6 to 18 months, with 6 months off drug afterward.

After isolation, RNA underwent reverse transcription to generate cDNA as the sequencing template. Only in-frame clones appear in the TCRdb table, and some are missing; sequencing was by immunoSEQ multiplex PCR. The sample includes about 97,000 clones, around 45% seen only once; the top ten take approximately 1.2%. Study-wide results and caveats: Tissue-resident alphabeta T cells belonging to normal skin likewise get sequenced within scalp specimens.

This receptor was identified in a human donor with alopecia areata. The specimen sequenced was CD4+ T cells sorted from blood.

The CDR3, as DNA: TGCGCCAGCAGCTCCGTAGGAGATACGCAGTATTTT. Translating gives CASSSVGDTQYF. V usage is TRBV5-1 and J usage is TRBJ2-3; D ambiguous. This CDR3 has 12 residues. Trimming removed 3 bases from V and 5 bases from J, with 7 bases in between. Germline V lookup: CDR1 SGHRS, CDR2 YFSETQ.